This T cell receptor (beta chain) was sequenced in a study of T cells after yellow fever vaccination. TCRdb recomputed calls from the 5' RACE reads with MiXCR, one row per CDR3 protein. The data show nearly 350,000 distinct CDR3 sequences, around 8.1% seen once. The sequences come from PBMCs, collected about 49 days after the first yellow fever vaccination. This TCR was sampled from a man aged 18 to 30 who received the YFV17D yellow fever vaccine.

CDR3 sequence reads: CASSPRRLSYETQYF. The CDR3 DNA reads as TGTGCCAGCAGCCCTAGGCGCCTATCGTATGAGACCCAGTACTTC. This chain connects TRBV5-5 to TRBJ2-5; D not certain. V lost 4 bases, J lost 5 bases, and 18 bases lay in between. The CDR3 consists of 15 residues. The germline CDR1 and CDR2 sequences are SGHKS and YYEKEE (reference sequence).